Below, 20 T cell receptor beta chains from the same sample are listed, as sequenced in a study. TCRdb called the 5' RACE reads again in MiXCR, with one record for every CDR3 protein. The sample has 60,000 to 65,000 distinct CDR3 sequences, about 20% seen once; the top ten hold approximately 3%. Sequencing input: memory CD4+ T cells sorted from a lymph node. Subset defined: memory CD4+ T cells, CD4+CD45RO+CD25-. The receptors shown here come from a female donor with breast cancer.

The count of this clonotype is one. This chain joins TRBV30 and TRBJ1-1; unclear D gene. Germline CDR1 and CDR2: GTSNPN and SVGIG (reference sequence). The V and J ends lost 0 bases and 0 bases respectively, with 8 bases between them. The CDR3 runs 14 residues. For the CDR3, the DNA is TGTGCCTGGAGTGTCCTGAGCATGAACACTGAAGCTTTCTTT. This sequence encodes CAWSVLSMNTEAFF.

This clonotype showed up just a few times. The V gene is TRBV5-1, the J gene TRBJ1-1, with 11 bases fitting TRBD1. Germline V gives CDR1 SGHRS, CDR2 YFSETQ. This CDR3 is 15 amino acids long. V gave up 2 bases and J gave up 4 bases; unmatched junction bases: 4. The CDR3 region has the DNA TGCGCCAGCAGCTTAGGAGGGACAGGGGGCACTGAAGCTTTCTTT. Protein product: CASSLGGTGGTEAFF. The variable domain in full, completed from reference TRBV5-1 and TRBJ1-1, reads KAGVTQTPRYLIKTRGQQVTLSCSPISGHRSVSWYQQTPGQGLQFLFEYFSETQRNKGNFPGRFSGRQFSNSRSEMNVSTLELGDSALYLCASSLGGTGGTEAFFGQGTRLTVV.

This chain connects TRBV11-1 to TRBJ2-1; either TRBD1 or TRBD2 may supply D (5 bases each). Germline assignment: CDR1 SGHAT and CDR2 FQDESV (reference sequence). Deletions cut 2 bases from V and 8 bases from J, with 10 bases between. The CDR3 loop spans 13 amino acids. The CDR3 bases are TGTGCCAGCAGCTTAAGAGGGGCGGATGAGCAGTTCTTC. Translating it yields CASSLRGADEQFF.

This clonotype was found a few times. This chain joins TRBV5-1 and TRBJ1-2, with a possible D match to TRBD1 (6 bases). Trimming stripped 5 bases from V and 3 bases from J, with 17 bases between. The CDR3 has 15 residues. The V gene's germline CDR1 is SGHRS and CDR2 YFSETQ. CDR3 amino acids: CASSTDGQNDYGYTF. The CDR3 region has the DNA TGCGCCAGCAGTACCGACGGACAGAACGACTATGGCTACACCTTC. Complete variable domain (other parts from reference TRBV5-1 and TRBJ1-2): KAGVTQTPRYLIKTRGQQVTLSCSPISGHRSVSWYQQTPGQGLQFLFEYFSETQRNKGNFPGRFSGRQFSNSRSEMNVSTLELGDSALYLCASSTDGQNDYGYTFGSGTRLTVV.

This clonotype turned up a few times. This rearrangement joins TRBV7-3 to TRBJ2-7; 11 bases are a match to TRBD2. V lost 0 bases to trimming and J lost 0 bases; unmatched junction nucleotides: 7. The CDR3 extends over 18 amino acids. Per the germline V gene, CDR1 is SGHTA and CDR2 is FQGTGA. The CDR3 nucleotides read TGTGCCAGCAGCTTAACAGTTGGGACTAGCGGAACCTCCTACGAGCAGTACTTC. It encodes CASSLTVGTSGTSYEQYF.

In the case of this clonotype: Being one base from a much bigger clone, this may be a read error. The V and J genes are TRBV7-2 and TRBJ1-6; no firm D call. CDR1 and CDR2 (germline): SGHTA, FQGNSA. CDR3 length: 14 amino acids. Trimming stripped 2 bases from V and 7 bases from J, with 9 bases between. The CDR3 sequence: CASSLRQVNSPLHF. The CDR3 DNA reads as TGTGCCAGCAGCTTAAGGCAGGTGAATTCACCCCTCCACTTT.

The table lists this clonotype with many counts. The genes are TRBV5-1 and TRBJ2-5, with a possible D match to TRBD1 (6 bases). V lost 0 bases and J 4 bases, leaving 10 bases between the germline ends. Germline-derived CDR1 and CDR2 are SGHRS and YFSETQ. The CDR3 is made up of 14 amino acids. The CDR3: CASSLGTEAETQYF. The CDR3 nucleotides are TGCGCCAGCAGCTTGGGGACAGAGGCAGAGACCCAGTACTTC.

This clonotype was observed many times. The chain combines TRBV15 with TRBJ1-1; D is uncertain. The length of the CDR3 is 13 residues. Germline lookup yields CDR1 LNHNV and CDR2 YYDKDF (reference sequence). V was trimmed by 1 base and J by 1 base, leaving 4 bases between them. CDR3 sequence (DNA): TGTGCCACCAGCAGAGTCAAGAACACTGAAGCTTTCTTT. Its translation is CATSRVKNTEAFF.

The chain links TRBV20-1 to TRBJ1-1, with TRBD1 as a possible D gene (5 bases). The germline gives CDR1 DFQATT, CDR2 SNEGSKA (reference sequence). The CDR3 runs to 12 residues. V lost 0 bases and J lost 6, with 8 bases in between. In DNA, the CDR3 is TGCAGTGCTAGAGAGGGGACGGCTGAAGCTTTCTTT. It encodes CSAREGTAEAFF.

The gene calls are TRBV7-2 and TRBJ1-1; 8 bases agree with TRBD1. The V and J ends lost 2 bases and 5 bases, in that order; junction bases with no gene match: 7. This CDR3 comprises 15 residues. Germline values: CDR1 SGHTA, CDR2 FQGNSA. The CDR3 DNA reads TGTGCCAGCAGCTTACGGGACAGGATAAGGACTGAAGCTTTCTTT. Encoded protein: CASSLRDRIRTEAFF. The full variable domain, its missing parts supplied by reference TRBV7-2 and TRBJ1-1, is GAGVSQSPSNKVTEKGKDVELRCDPISGHTALYWYRQSLGQGLEFLIYFQGNSAPDKSGLPSDRFSAERTGGSVSTLTIQRTQQEDSAVYLCASSLRDRIRTEAFFGQGTRLTVV.

Turning to this clonotype: It may be a read error: a sequence one base away is much more abundant. The conserved closing phenylalanine or tryptophan is absent in this CDR3, likely reflecting a read error. The chain couples TRBV28 to TRBJ2-3; a possible D gene is TRBD2 (5 bases). The CDR3 totals 13 residues. Trimming took off 2 bases at V and 6 bases at J, with 9 bases between the two ends. Germline values: CDR1 MDHEN, CDR2 SYDVKM. CDR3 in DNA: TGTGCCAGCAGTTTAACGGGGATTGATACGCAGTATTCT. Translating it yields CASSLTGIDTQYS.

About this clonotype: This may stem from a read error, because a much larger clone lies one nucleotide away. The chain couples TRBV5-6 to TRBJ2-3, with D unresolved. This CDR3 region has 14 residues. V was pared by 0 bases and J by 8 bases, with 13 bases between. Germline V gene lookup returns CDR1 SGHDT and CDR2 YYEEEE. CDR3 protein: CASSLGSSSFTQYF. The DNA for the CDR3 is TGTGCCAGCAGCTTGGGGTCTAGTAGCTTTACGCAGTATTTT.

The chain is built from TRBV7-3 and TRBJ1-4; D possibly corresponds to TRBD1 (6 bases). Trimming pared 9 bases from V and 3 bases from J, leaving 17 bases between. This CDR3 is built from 15 residues. Germline CDR1 SGHTA, CDR2 FQGTGA. DNA of the CDR3: TGTGCCAGTGGCGAGACAGGTCTTGCTAATGAAAAACTGTTTTTT. Its protein product is CASGETGLANEKLFF.

This clonotype was counted only a few times. CDR3 region: CASSEEGVGDQPQHF. In nucleotides, the CDR3 is TGTGCCAGCAGTGAAGAAGGGGTAGGGGATCAGCCCCAGCATTTT. This chain joins TRBV25-1 and TRBJ1-5; D may be TRBD1 (5 bases). CDR3 length: 15 amino acids. Trimming took off 2 bases at V and 5 bases at J, with 13 bases between the two ends. Germline lookup yields CDR1 MGHDK and CDR2 SYGVNS.

This clonotype has at least ten counts. The gene calls are TRBV7-9 and TRBJ2-1; TRBD2 matches 8 bases. The CDR3 extends over 13 amino acids. In germline, CDR1 is SEHNR, CDR2 FQNEAQ (reference sequence). J lost 7 bases, V lost 3 bases, and 2 bases had no gene match. CDR3 in amino acids: CASSFTSGNEQFF. The CDR3 DNA reads as TGTGCCAGCAGCTTTACTAGCGGAAATGAGCAGTTCTTC.

The J gene is TRBJ1-4, the V gene TRBV6-6; a weak D match, TRBD1 (5 bases). The CDR3 covers 13 residues. Trimming shortened V by 6 bases and J by 5 bases, and 10 bases separated the two germline ends. Germline V lookup: CDR1 MNHNY, CDR2 SVGAGI (reference sequence). Here the CDR3 reads CASRQGGNEKLFF. CDR3 DNA: TGTGCCAGCAGGCAGGGAGGGAATGAAAAACTGTTTTTT.

This clonotype was counted only a few times. With a much larger clone just one base away, this may be a read error. This CDR3 is missing its conserved last phenylalanine or tryptophan, likely due to a read error. This sequence joins TRBV7-6 and TRBJ1-1; D possibly corresponds to TRBD1 (6 bases). CDR3 length equals 14 residues. The germline V gene has CDR1 SGHVS and CDR2 FNYEAQ. Trimming took off 0 bases at V and 1 base at J, with 6 bases between the two ends. In DNA form, the CDR3 reads TGTGCCAGCAGCTTAGCAGGGGGGAACACTGAAGCTTTCTCT. It codes for CASSLAGGNTEAFS.

This clonotype was counted only a few times. The genes are TRBV3-1 and TRBJ1-4; D is unclear. V lost 0 bases and J lost 8, with 10 bases in between. This CDR3 has 14 residues. Germline CDR1 and CDR2: LGHDT and YNNKEL (reference sequence). The CDR3 sequence is CASSQENLGEKLFF. The DNA of the CDR3 is TGTGCCAGCAGCCAAGAAAATTTGGGAGAAAAACTGTTTTTT.

The sample holds a few counts of this clonotype. The CDR3 reads CASSLRGLNTEAFF. The CDR3 DNA follows: TGTGCCAGCAGCTTACGGGGACTGAACACTGAAGCTTTCTTT. The J gene is TRBJ1-1, the V gene TRBV11-2; perhaps TRBD1 as D (5 bases). Trimming cost V 2 bases and J 0 bases, with 7 bases left between them. The CDR3 contains 14 residues. CDR1 SGHAT and CDR2 FQNNGV come from the germline V gene.

This clonotype was observed at least ten times. The rearrangement joins TRBV11-3 to TRBJ1-3; TRBD1 might be the D (6 bases). Looked up from germline, CDR1 is SGHNT and CDR2 is YENEEA. The ends were cut back, 1 base at V and 0 bases at J, with 10 bases in the middle. The CDR3 is 16 amino acids. CDR3 nucleotides: TGTGCCAGCAGCTTAGCAGGGGCCAACTCTGGAAACACCATATATTTT. As protein: CASSLAGANSGNTIYF.